Each of the 18 T cell receptor beta chains below was sequenced from the same sample in a study of metastatic and nonmetastatic thyroid tumors. Thyroid surgery took place with no prior treatment in any patient. With MiXCR, TCRdb called clones anew from the PCR reads. The data hold some 25,000 clones, with over 10% observed a single time. Sequencing was performed on blood. Receptors originate from a female donor with papillary thyroid cancer or a benign thyroid nodule (not recorded which). Some clones in this sample may be carry-over from other donors' samples.

This clone has a single count. The CDR3 loop is CASSFPWVNTEAFF. The DNA of the CDR3 is TGTGCCAGCAGCTTTCCGTGGGTGAACACTGAAGCTTTCTTT. The rearrangement joins TRBV7-2 to TRBJ1-1; D ambiguous. V dropped 3 bases and J dropped 0 bases, with 8 bases sitting between them. The CDR3 extends over 14 amino acids. Germline V gene lookup returns CDR1 SGHTA and CDR2 FQGNSA.

This clone has ten or more counts. The chain employs TRBV28 and TRBJ1-6, with a possible D match to TRBD1 (5 bases). The ends were cut back, 11 bases at V and 10 bases at J, with 21 bases in the middle. Germline CDR1 is MDHEN and CDR2 is SYDVKM. The CDR3 runs to 14 residues. The CDR3 DNA reads as TGTGCCTCTTACCCCGGACATCTTGGATCACCCCTCCACTTT. Translation gives CASYPGHLGSPLHF.

In this sample, this clone turned up a few times. This chain links TRBV6-1 with TRBJ1-2; D not certain. The CDR3 covers 12 residues. Germline CDR1 MNHNS, CDR2 SASEGT. V dropped 10 bases and J dropped 4 bases, with 13 bases sitting between them. The CDR3 sequence is CAIQRNFYGYTF. In DNA, the CDR3 is TGTGCCATACAGCGTAACTTCTATGGCTACACCTTC.

In its sample, this clone was seen many times. This chain connects TRBV20-1 to TRBJ2-2; 11 nucleotides match TRBD2. V lost 5 bases and J lost 3; bases outside the gene matches: 8. The CDR3 covers 16 residues. Looked up from germline, CDR1 is DFQATT and CDR2 is SNEGSKA (reference sequence). Here the CDR3 DNA reads TGCAGTGCTCGAAAGGGACTAGCGGAGGACACCGGGGAGCTGTTTTTT. Translation: CSARKGLAEDTGELFF.

The CDR3 loop is CASSQETLTSYNEQFF. The DNA of the CDR3 is TGCGCCAGCAGCCAAGAAACACTGACCTCCTACAATGAGCAGTTCTTC. The chain carries TRBV4-1 and TRBJ2-1, with no clear D. Germline lookup yields CDR1 MGHRA and CDR2 YSYEKL. The V end lost 0 bases, the J end lost 0 bases, and 9 bases lay between the germline ends. The CDR3 length is 16 residues.

Relative to its sample, this clone is medium-sized. This sequence joins TRBV6-1 and TRBJ2-7, with D maybe TRBD1 (5 bases). Germline-derived CDR1 and CDR2 are MNHNS and SASEGT. V gave up 6 bases and J gave up 4 bases, with 19 bases separating them. There are 15 residues in the CDR3. CDR3 sequence reads: CASRTGWGLDYEQYF. The CDR3, as DNA: TGTGCCAGCAGAACCGGTTGGGGCCTCGATTACGAGCAGTACTTC.

The chain uses TRBV20-1 and TRBJ2-7; tentative D call: TRBD1 (5 bases). The V gene lost 5 bases and the J gene lost 4 bases, with 30 bases spanning the gap. Germline CDR1 and CDR2: DFQATT and SNEGSKA (reference sequence). This CDR3 contains 18 residues. The CDR3 DNA reads as TGCAGTGCTCGCACCAATAGTGGTGGACATGGCGATTGGTACGAGCAGTACTTC. Amino acids: CSARTNSGGHGDWYEQYF.

This clone was recorded at least ten times. V is TRBV6-1 and J is TRBJ2-7; a weak D match, TRBD2 (6 bases). CDR1 is MNHNS and CDR2 is SASEGT in the germline V gene. The V gene lost 0 bases and the J gene lost 6 bases, with 18 bases spanning the gap. This CDR3 has 16 amino acids. CDR3 sequence (DNA): TGTGCCAGCAGTGAAGCCGGGGGAGAGGGGTGGGTCGAGCAGTACTTC. Encoded protein: CASSEAGGEGWVEQYF.

This clone was observed many times. This sequence joins TRBV13 and TRBJ2-5; D assignment may be TRBD1 or TRBD2 (6 bases each). Germline CDR1 is PRHDT and CDR2 is FYEKMQ (reference sequence). CDR3 length equals 13 residues. The V gene lost 8 bases and the J gene lost 5 bases, with 15 bases spanning the gap. The CDR3 DNA reads TGTGCCAGCTCCAAGGGGGGTTGGGAGACCCAGTACTTC. This sequence encodes CASSKGGWETQYF.

This clone has a count of ten or more. The V and J genes are TRBV7-2 and TRBJ1-5; D is unclear. Trimming removed 1 base at V and 4 bases at J, with 11 bases between. There are 15 residues in the CDR3. The germline gives CDR1 SGHTA, CDR2 FQGNSA. The CDR3 DNA sequence: TGTGCCAGCAGCTTAGGGTACGGCAATAATCAGCCCCAGCATTTT. It specifies CASSLGYGNNQPQHF.

This clone has a count of ten or more. The V and J genes are TRBV7-9 and TRBJ2-1, with D unclear. V was trimmed by 0 bases and J by 7 bases, leaving 10 bases between them. This CDR3 contains 14 residues. CDR1 SEHNR and CDR2 FQNEAQ come from the germline V gene (reference sequence). Here the CDR3 DNA reads TGTGCCAGCAGCTTAGCGATCAGGAATAATGAGCAGTTCTTC. Its translation is CASSLAIRNNEQFF.

For this clone: One junction end does not reproduce the germline sequence, and a read error may be involved. V is TRBV11-2 and J is TRBJ1-5; 8 bases fit TRBD1. This CDR3 spans 16 amino acids. Germline V lookup: CDR1 SGHAT, CDR2 FQNNGV. The CDR3 is CGSSLGDRLWNRPQHF. The CDR3, as DNA: TGTGGCAGCAGCTTAGGGGACAGGTTGTGGAATCGGCCCCAGCATTTT.

This clone was counted many times. This sequence joins TRBV5-5 and TRBJ2-1; D unresolved. The CDR3 runs 15 residues. Trimming cost V 2 bases and J 4 bases, with 13 bases left between them. Germline loops: CDR1 SGHKS, CDR2 YYEKEE (reference sequence). As DNA, the CDR3 is TGTGCCAGCAGCTTCCGAGAGGCCGAATACAATGAGCAGTTCTTC. It specifies CASSFREAEYNEQFF.

The chain is built from TRBV10-1 and TRBJ2-4; 10 bases match TRBD1. This CDR3 region has 15 residues. Germline V lookup: CDR1 WNHNN, CDR2 SYGVQD (reference sequence). Losses at the gene ends were 4 bases for V and 8 bases for J; bases not matched to a gene: 8. The DNA for the CDR3 is TGCGCCAGCAGTGCCGGGACAGGGGAATTTCACATTCAGTACTTC. This gives the protein CASSAGTGEFHIQYF.

This clone was detected many times. This chain uses TRBV19 with TRBJ1-2, with a weak D call TRBD1 (5 bases). CDR3 length: 15 residues. V lost 7 bases to trimming and J lost 2 bases, with 17 bases between them. Germline lookup yields CDR1 LNHDA and CDR2 SQIVND (reference sequence). In nucleotides, the CDR3 is TGTGCCAGTAAGCCCTCCCGGGGGGTAAACTATGGCTACACCTTC. It is translated as CASKPSRGVNYGYTF.

This clone was picked up many times. The CDR3 reads CASSQKGSGTMGFF. In DNA form, the CDR3 reads TGTGCCAGCAGCCAAAAGGGTTCCGGGACTATGGGGTTCTTC. The V call is TRBV3-1, the J call TRBJ2-1, with 7 bases matching TRBD2. Germline CDR1 and CDR2: LGHDT and YNNKEL (reference sequence). The trim removed 2 bases at V and 15 bases at J, leaving 13 bases unmatched. The CDR3 contains 14 residues.

This clone was counted many times. The V and J genes are TRBV2 and TRBJ2-3; tentatively, D is TRBD1 (5 bases). Germline CDR1 reads SNHLY; CDR2 reads FYNNEI. The CDR3 runs to 13 residues. V gave up 4 bases and J gave up 5 bases, with 10 bases separating them. CDR3 coding DNA: TGTGCCAGCAGTGCTTCCAGGGAAGATACGCAGTATTTT. It is translated as CASSASREDTQYF.

In this sample, this clone turned up many times. The V and J genes are TRBV19 and TRBJ2-6; a weak D match, TRBD1 (6 bases). CDR3 length equals 15 residues. Trimming left V 5 bases short and J 1 base short, with 9 bases between. CDR1 and CDR2 (germline): LNHDA, SQIVND (reference sequence). DNA for the CDR3: TGTGCCAGTAGTGTCGGACAGTCTGGGGCCAACGTCCTGACTTTC. Translated: CASSVGQSGANVLTF.